This section outlines one TCR beta chain sequence together with its context. Its antigen remains unidentified. The data are from a study of OX40 agonist ivuxolimab in advanced cancers. General study findings and limits: Clones of CD4+ and CD8+ blood T cells grew by week 6 at doses of 0.1 to 3.0 mg/kg.

Produced via immunoSEQ multiplex PCR; TCRdb's table is partial and in-frame only. The table lists tens of thousands of clones, approximately 80% of them singletons. The material was CD4+ or CD8+ T cells sorted from blood, obtained in a trial of the OX40 agonist ivuxolimab. The TCR sequence derives from an adult with an advanced solid tumor such as melanoma, head and neck, liver or kidney cancer.

CDR3 sequence: CASSLVSGFEYNEQFF. The DNA of the CDR3 is TGTGCCAGCAGCTTAGTTTCGGGGTTTGAGTACAATGAGCAGTTCTTC. This chain uses TRBV7-2 with TRBJ2-1, with D possibly TRBD2 on 5 matching bases. The CDR3 loop spans 16 amino acids. Germline CDR1 and CDR2: SGHTA and FQGNSA. The ends were cut back, 1 base at V and 4 bases at J, with 14 bases in the middle.